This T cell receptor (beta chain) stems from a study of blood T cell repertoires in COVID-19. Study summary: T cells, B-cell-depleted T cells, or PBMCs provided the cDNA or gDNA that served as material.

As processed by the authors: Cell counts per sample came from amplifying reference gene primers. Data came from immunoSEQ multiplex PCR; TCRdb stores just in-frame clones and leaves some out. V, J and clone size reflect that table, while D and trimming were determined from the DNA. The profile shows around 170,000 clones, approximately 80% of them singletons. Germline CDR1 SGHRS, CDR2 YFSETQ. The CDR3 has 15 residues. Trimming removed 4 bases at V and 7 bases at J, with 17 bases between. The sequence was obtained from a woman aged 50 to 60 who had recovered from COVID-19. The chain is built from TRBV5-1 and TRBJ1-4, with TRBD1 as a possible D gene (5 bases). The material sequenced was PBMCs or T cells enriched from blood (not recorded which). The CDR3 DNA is TGCGCCAGCAGCATTCAGGGTAACGTCCGTGAAAAACTGTTTTTT. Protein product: CASSIQGNVREKLFF. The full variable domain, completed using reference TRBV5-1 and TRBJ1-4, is KAGVTQTPRYLIKTRGQQVTLSCSPISGHRSVSWYQQTPGQGLQFLFEYFSETQRNKGNFPGRFSGRQFSNSRSEMNVSTLELGDSALYLCASSIQGNVREKLFFGSGTQLSVL.